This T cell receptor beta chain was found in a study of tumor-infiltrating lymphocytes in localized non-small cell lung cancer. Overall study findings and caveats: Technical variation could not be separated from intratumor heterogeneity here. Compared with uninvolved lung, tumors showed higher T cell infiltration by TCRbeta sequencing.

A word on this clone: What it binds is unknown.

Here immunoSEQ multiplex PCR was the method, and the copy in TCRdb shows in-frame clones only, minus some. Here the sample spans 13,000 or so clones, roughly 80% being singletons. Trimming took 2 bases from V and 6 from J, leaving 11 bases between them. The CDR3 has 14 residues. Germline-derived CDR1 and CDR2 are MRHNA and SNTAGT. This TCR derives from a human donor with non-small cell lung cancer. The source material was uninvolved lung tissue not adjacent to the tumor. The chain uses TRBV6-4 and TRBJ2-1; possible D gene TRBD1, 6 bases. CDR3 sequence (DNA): TGTGCCAGCAGTGACGGGGAACAGGGCAATGAGCAGTTCTTC. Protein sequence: CASSDGEQGNEQFF.